This entry lists 28 T cell receptor beta chains sequenced from one sample in a study of blood T cell repertoires in COVID-19. Some clones are missing from TCRdb's copy, which holds only in-frame ones; the method was immunoSEQ multiplex PCR. Of 310,000 or so clones listed, roughly 90% were seen once; the top ten hold 5% to 7.5%. Source material: peripheral blood. These receptors all come from a man younger than 35 who had recovered from COVID-19.

The CDR3 region is CASSPQGFAADTQYF. As DNA, the CDR3 is TGTGCCAGCAGCCCACAGGGGTTCGCGGCAGATACGCAGTATTTT. The gene calls are TRBV9 and TRBJ2-3, with 7 positions matching TRBD1. Germline loops: CDR1 SGDLS, CDR2 YYNGEE. V was pared by 4 bases and J by 4 bases, with 9 bases of the junction left unmatched. The CDR3 is made up of 15 amino acids.

This rearrangement joins TRBV6-5 to TRBJ2-7, with D possibly being TRBD2 (5 bases). V dropped 7 bases and J dropped 6 bases, with 13 bases sitting between them. From germline, CDR1 is MNHEY and CDR2 SVGAGI. The CDR3 covers 12 residues. The CDR3 sequence: CASTPWAGEQYF. CDR3 coding DNA: TGTGCCAGCACCCCCTGGGCGGGCGAGCAGTACTTC.

The chain carries TRBV19 and TRBJ2-1; 9 bases map to TRBD2. The length of the CDR3 is 16 residues. Germline V gives CDR1 LNHDA, CDR2 SQIVND (reference sequence). The J segment lost 9 bases and the V segment lost 6 bases, leaving 15 bases of the junction unmatched. Here the CDR3 reads CASRGHSGRGISEQFF. CDR3 nucleotide sequence: TGTGCCAGTAGGGGACATAGCGGGAGAGGGATTAGTGAGCAGTTCTTC.

The V call is TRBV7-9, the J call TRBJ2-7; 8 nucleotides agree with TRBD1. The ends lost 6 bases at V and 2 bases at J; junction bases unmatched: 9. The germline gives CDR1 SEHNR, CDR2 FQNEAQ (reference sequence). CDR3 size: 15 residues. CDR3 sequence (DNA): TGTGCCAGCAGTTACGGACAGGGTAGCCCCTACGAGCAGTACTTC. It encodes CASSYGQGSPYEQYF.

The chain uses TRBV11-3 and TRBJ2-2; 11 bases are shared with TRBD1. The germline gives CDR1 SGHNT, CDR2 YENEEA. CDR3 length equals 14 residues. J gave up 6 bases and V 6 bases, and 3 bases lay outside the gene matches. The CDR3 region is CASSWTGGSGELFF. Written as DNA, the CDR3 is TGTGCCAGCAGTTGGACAGGGGGCTCCGGGGAGCTGTTTTTT.

This chain uses TRBV19 with TRBJ1-2; tentatively, D is TRBD1 (6 bases). CDR1 LNHDA and CDR2 SQIVND come from the germline V gene (reference sequence). This CDR3 has 15 amino acids. V lost 5 bases and J 3 bases, leaving 16 bases between the germline ends. CDR3: CASSPGGAGDYGYTF. Here the CDR3 DNA reads TGTGCCAGTAGTCCCGGGGGGGCAGGCGACTATGGCTACACCTTC.

This sequence joins TRBV7-2 and TRBJ1-5; possible D gene TRBD1, 6 bases. Trimming took off 0 bases at V and 0 bases at J, with 15 bases between the two ends. Germline-derived CDR1 and CDR2 are SGHTA and FQGNSA. The CDR3 totals 18 residues. This CDR3 is CASSLAPGRGSSNQPQHF. Written as DNA, the CDR3 is TGTGCCAGCAGCTTAGCGCCGGGCAGGGGATCTAGCAATCAGCCCCAGCATTTT. The full variable domain, with the rest looked up from reference TRBV7-2 and TRBJ1-5, is GAGVSQSPSNKVTEKGKDVELRCDPISGHTALYWYRQSLGQGLEFLIYFQGNSAPDKSGLPSDRFSAERTGGSVSTLTIQRTQQEDSAVYLCASSLAPGRGSSNQPQHFGDGTRLSIL.

This clone was observed a few times. This chain uses TRBV7-2 with TRBJ1-3, with a possible D match to TRBD1 (6 bases). The germline V gene encodes CDR1 SGHTA and CDR2 FQGNSA. Trimming left V 8 bases short and J 1 base short, with 18 bases between. CDR3 size: 16 residues. The CDR3 reads CASGRNRALSGNTIYF. CDR3 bases: TGTGCCAGCGGCAGGAACAGGGCGCTTTCTGGAAACACCATATATTTT.

Concerning this clone itself: The sample holds other DNA sequences that translate to the same CDR3. This chain links TRBV24-1 with TRBJ2-1; D gene unclear. CDR1 and CDR2 (germline): KGHDR, SFDVKD. The CDR3 runs to 12 residues. The V gene lost 2 bases and the J gene lost 7 bases, with 5 bases spanning the gap. The CDR3 DNA follows: TGTGCCACCAGTGATTACGGTAATGAGCAGTTCTTC. It encodes CATSDYGNEQFF.

This chain links TRBV4-3 with TRBJ2-7, with D perhaps TRBD1 (6 bases). Per germline, CDR1 LGHNA and CDR2 YSLEER. The CDR3 extends over 15 amino acids. V gave up 2 bases and J gave up 3 bases, with 14 bases separating them. The CDR3 bases are TGCGCCAGCAGCCAAAATACAGGGACGAACTACGAGCAGTACTTC. Its protein product is CASSQNTGTNYEQYF.

CDR3 in amino acids: CASSQEYAGELFF. The CDR3 DNA reads as TGCGCCAGCAGCCAAGAATATGCCGGGGAGCTGTTTTTT. The chain combines TRBV4-1 with TRBJ2-2; D is unclear. V lost 0 bases to trimming and J lost 6 bases, with 5 bases between them. CDR1 is MGHRA and CDR2 is YSYEKL in the germline V gene. This CDR3 has 13 residues.

As DNA, the CDR3 is TGTGCCAGTAGTATCCCCGGTTGGAGGTACAATGAGCAGTTCTTC. Translating it yields CASSIPGWRYNEQFF. This chain links TRBV19 with TRBJ2-1; tentative D call: TRBD2 (5 bases). The germline CDR1 and CDR2 sequences are LNHDA and SQIVND (reference sequence). This CDR3 has 15 amino acids. V lost 3 bases, J lost 4 bases, and 13 bases lay in between.

V gene TRBV6-5 combines with J gene TRBJ1-5; 7 bases are a match to TRBD1. The V gene end was trimmed by 0 bases and the J gene end by 7 bases; junction bases not matched to a gene: 3. Germline CDR1 is MNHEY and CDR2 is SVGAGI. The CDR3 extends over 14 amino acids. CDR3 protein: CASSYSAGGQPQHF. DNA of the CDR3: TGTGCCAGCAGTTACTCGGCAGGGGGACAGCCCCAGCATTTT.

The chain is built from TRBV6-1 and TRBJ2-3; 9 bases map to TRBD2. The germline CDR1 and CDR2 sequences are MNHNS and SASEGT. The V segment lost 2 bases and the J segment 6 bases; nucleotides outside the gene matches: 12. There are 17 residues in the CDR3. CDR3 coding DNA: TGTGCCAGCAGTGAATCTAGGACTAGCGTTCTAGCGGATACGCAGTATTTT. Protein: CASSESRTSVLADTQYF.

The chain combines TRBV6-7 with TRBJ1-4; D is uncertain. TRBV6-7 has ORF status, its function being uncertain. Trimming removed 2 bases at V and 4 bases at J, with 17 bases between. The CDR3 is made up of 17 amino acids. The CDR3 sequence: CASSYTASGRGNEKLFF. DNA of the CDR3: TGTGCCAGCAGTTACACGGCCAGTGGTCGGGGTAATGAAAAACTGTTTTTT.

The chain uses TRBV5-1 and TRBJ2-1, with 10 bases lining up with TRBD2. The CDR3 has 14 residues. Losses at the gene ends were 4 bases for V and 6 bases for J; bases not matched to a gene: 4. The germline CDR1 and CDR2 sequences are SGHRS and YFSETQ. Here the CDR3 DNA reads TGCGCCAGCAGCCCCGGACTAGCGGTCAATGAGCAGTTCTTC. This codes for CASSPGLAVNEQFF. The full variable domain, its missing parts supplied by reference TRBV5-1 and TRBJ2-1, is KAGVTQTPRYLIKTRGQQVTLSCSPISGHRSVSWYQQTPGQGLQFLFEYFSETQRNKGNFPGRFSGRQFSNSRSEMNVSTLELGDSALYLCASSPGLAVNEQFFGPGTRLTVL.

This chain connects TRBV25-1 to TRBJ1-2, with D possibly being TRBD1 (6 bases). CDR1 is MGHDK and CDR2 is SYGVNS in the germline V gene. The V end lost 6 bases, the J end lost 6 bases, and 14 bases lay between the germline ends. The CDR3 totals 13 residues. In DNA, the CDR3 is TGTGCCAGCAGCCAGACAGGAGGAAATGGCTACACCTTC. It specifies CASSQTGGNGYTF.

This chain connects TRBV24-1 to TRBJ2-1; a possible D gene is TRBD1 (5 bases). Germline V lookup: CDR1 KGHDR, CDR2 SFDVKD. This CDR3 is 13 amino acids long. The ends were cut back, 4 bases at V and 5 bases at J, with 8 bases in the middle. The CDR3, as DNA: TGTGCCACCAGTGACCAGGGCCACAATGAGCAGTTCTTC. Amino acid sequence: CATSDQGHNEQFF.

The V and J genes are TRBV9 and TRBJ1-2; maybe TRBD1 (5 bases). Trimming left V 0 bases short and J 7 bases short, with 16 bases between. The CDR3 consists of 15 residues. The germline V gene has CDR1 SGDLS and CDR2 YYNGEE. This chain's CDR3 is CASSVEAGLYGGYTF. The CDR3 nucleotides read TGTGCCAGCAGCGTAGAGGCAGGGCTGTACGGTGGCTACACCTTC. The variable domain in full, completed from reference TRBV9 and TRBJ1-2, reads DSGVTQTPKHLITATGQRVTLRCSPRSGDLSVYWYQQSLDQGLQFLIQYYNGEERAKGNILERFSAQQFPDLHSELNLSSLELGDSALYFCASSVEAGLYGGYTFGSGTRLTVV.

In DNA form, the CDR3 reads TGTGCCAGCAGCGGGCGACAGGTTGGAATTCCCTACGAGCAGTACTTC. Its protein product is CASSGRQVGIPYEQYF. The chain has TRBV7-9 and TRBJ2-7; maybe TRBD1 (6 bases). The CDR3 consists of 16 residues. V lost 5 bases and J lost 2, with 19 bases in between. CDR1 is SEHNR, CDR2 FQNEAQ, per germline (reference sequence).

J is TRBJ2-5 and V is TRBV4-1; 8 positions match TRBD2. Germline values: CDR1 MGHRA, CDR2 YSYEKL. V lost 1 base, J lost 5 bases, and 9 bases stayed unmatched. This CDR3 is 16 amino acids long. The CDR3 loop is CASSQAGGGAAETQYF. CDR3 nucleotide sequence: TGCGCCAGCAGCCAAGCGGGAGGGGGGGCCGCGGAGACCCAGTACTTC.

This rearrangement joins TRBV6-5 to TRBJ2-7; TRBD2 matches 8 bases. Germline trimming cut 5 bases from V and 2 bases from J; bases unmatched to any gene: 8. The CDR3 spans 15 residues. Germline-derived CDR1 and CDR2 are MNHEY and SVGAGI. CDR3: CASSPSGRHPYEQYF. The CDR3 nucleotides are TGTGCCAGCAGTCCGAGCGGGAGACACCCCTACGAGCAGTACTTC.

The chain uses TRBV6-4 and TRBJ1-1; a possible D gene is TRBD1 (5 bases). The germline CDR1 and CDR2 sequences are MRHNA and SNTAGT. This CDR3 region has 15 residues. Trimming removed 2 bases at V and 4 bases at J, with 14 bases between. This CDR3 reads CASSDRQLLFTEAFF. CDR3 bases: TGTGCCAGCAGTGACCGACAGCTTCTTTTCACTGAAGCTTTCTTT.

V gene TRBV6-5 combines with J gene TRBJ2-1; D call uncertain. The germline V gene has CDR1 MNHEY and CDR2 SVGAGI. V dropped 8 bases and J dropped 7 bases, with 9 bases sitting between them. The CDR3 extends over 11 amino acids. The CDR3: CASSQLNEQFF. The CDR3 coding sequence is TGTGCCAGCTCGCAGTTAAATGAGCAGTTCTTC.

The chain uses TRBV14 and TRBJ2-3, with D hard to call. The CDR3 consists of 14 residues. Germline V gives CDR1 SGHDN, CDR2 FVKESK. The germline V and J ends were trimmed by 1 base and 0 bases, with 5 bases remaining between them. CDR3 sequence (DNA): TGTGCCAGCAGCCAAGGAGTTAGCACAGATACGCAGTATTTT. Residues: CASSQGVSTDTQYF.

The J gene is TRBJ2-1, the V gene TRBV4-3; 14 bases agree with TRBD2. Trimming cost V 3 bases and J 8 bases; bases outside gene matches: 3. The CDR3 is 15 amino acids. Germline CDR1 and CDR2: LGHNA and YSLEER. The CDR3 region is CASSQETSGGDEQFF. DNA of the CDR3: TGCGCCAGCAGCCAGGAGACTAGCGGGGGGGATGAGCAGTTCTTC.

V and J are TRBV30 and TRBJ2-5; D may be TRBD2 (5 bases). Trimming cost V 4 bases and J 2 bases, with 8 bases left between them. This CDR3 spans 12 amino acids. CDR1 and CDR2 from the germline V gene are GTSNPN and SVGIG (reference sequence). Here the CDR3 reads CAWNRGQETQYF. CDR3 nucleotide sequence: TGTGCCTGGAACCGGGGTCAAGAGACCCAGTACTTC.

The chain recombines TRBV11-3 with TRBJ1-1; D possibly corresponds to TRBD1 (5 bases). Germline lookup yields CDR1 SGHNT and CDR2 YENEEA. The CDR3 has 11 amino acids. With 6 bases removed from V and 7 bases from J, the gap between germline ends came to 9 bases. The CDR3 DNA reads as TGTGCCAGCAGTACAGGCATTGAAGCTTTCTTT. This gives the protein CASSTGIEAFF.